These 24 T cell receptor beta chains were sequenced from one sample in a study of blood T cell repertoires in COVID-19. Sequencing used immunoSEQ multiplex PCR; TCRdb keeps in-frame clones, though not all of them. Of tens of thousands of clones in the sample, 87% were seen once. The sample consisted of peripheral blood. These receptors all stem from a man aged 50-59 years with active COVID-19.

The chain joins TRBV6-5 to TRBJ1-5; 8 nucleotides line up with TRBD1. Germline lookup yields CDR1 MNHEY and CDR2 SVGAGI. The CDR3 spans 11 residues. The V segment lost 6 bases and the J segment 11 bases; nucleotides outside the gene matches: 3. The CDR3 nucleotides are TGTGCCAGCAGCGCGACAGGGGCCCAGCATTTT. Translated, it gives CASSATGAQHF.

This clone came up once. The chain employs TRBV15 and TRBJ1-2; the D gene is possibly TRBD1 (5 bases). The germline V and J ends were trimmed by 1 base and 8 bases, with 23 bases remaining between them. The CDR3 sequence is 17 residues long. Germline CDR1 is LNHNV and CDR2 is YYDKDF (reference sequence). The CDR3 coding sequence is TGTGCCACCAGCAGAGTGACGGGCAGGGCCAGAATGGACGGCTACACCTTC. It translates to CATSRVTGRARMDGYTF.

The V call is TRBV6-2 or TRBV6-3, the J call TRBJ1-5; weak D call: TRBD1 (6 bases). Germline V lookup: CDR1 MNHEY, CDR2 SVGEGT. The CDR3 loop spans 12 amino acids. V gave up 4 bases and J gave up 15 bases, with 16 bases separating them. This CDR3 reads CASSSLRGHGHF. The CDR3 DNA is TGTGCCAGCAGTTCCCTTCGGGGACATGGGCATTTT.

The genes are TRBV28 and TRBJ2-1; TRBD1 aligns across 9 bases. The CDR3 is made up of 15 amino acids. Germline trimming cut 6 bases from V and 8 bases from J; bases unmatched to any gene: 11. CDR1 and CDR2 (germline): MDHEN, SYDVKM. CDR3 in DNA: TGTGCCAGCAGCGGTCCGGGACAGGGTAACCATGAGCAGTTCTTC. Encoded protein: CASSGPGQGNHEQFF.

This chain connects TRBV7-2 to TRBJ1-2, with 8 bases lining up with TRBD1. The CDR3 length is 14 residues. J was trimmed by 3 bases and V by 7 bases; bases with no gene match: 7. Germline V lookup: CDR1 SGHTA, CDR2 FQGNSA. CDR3 region: CASIHGQGDYGYTF. DNA for the CDR3: TGTGCCAGCATCCACGGACAGGGAGACTATGGCTACACCTTC.

This clone was picked up one time. The V and J genes are TRBV5-6 and TRBJ2-7; 10 nucleotides match TRBD1. Trimming at V came to 5 bases and at J to 2 bases, leaving 4 bases not matched to a gene. Germline V gene data show CDR1 as SGHDT and CDR2 as YYEEEE. The CDR3 runs 14 residues. The CDR3 is CASRRGQGTYEQYF. The CDR3 region has the DNA TGTGCCAGCAGAAGGGGACAGGGGACCTACGAGCAGTACTTC.

This sequence joins TRBV6-1 and TRBJ1-6, with 8 bases aligning to TRBD1. From germline, CDR1 is MNHNS and CDR2 SASEGT. V dropped 2 bases and J dropped 13; count of bases not matched to a gene: 10. This CDR3 is 15 amino acids long. Written as DNA, the CDR3 is TGTGCCAGCAGTGAACCGGGACAGGCGACAGGGCCCCTCCACTTT. This translates into CASSEPGQATGPLHF.

This chain uses TRBV5-4 with TRBJ2-7; D may be TRBD2 (6 bases). Germline CDR1 is SGHNT and CDR2 is YYREEE (reference sequence). There are 15 residues in the CDR3. Between the trimmed V and J ends, which lost 4 bases and 3 bases, there was a span of 17 bases. Here the CDR3 reads CASSVSGTGDYEQYF. As DNA, the CDR3 is TGTGCCAGCAGCGTTTCCGGGACGGGAGACTACGAGCAGTACTTC.

The chain has TRBV5-4 and TRBJ1-1; no clear D. Germline assignment: CDR1 SGHNT and CDR2 YYREEE (reference sequence). This CDR3 comprises 15 residues. V was clipped by 0 bases and J by 0 bases, with 9 bases between them. DNA of the CDR3: TGTGCCAGCAGCTTGGCCAGGAACATGAACACTGAAGCTTTCTTT. Its protein is CASSLARNMNTEAFF. Full variable domain (outside the CDR3, taken from reference TRBV5-4 and TRBJ1-1): ETGVTQSPTHLIKTRGQQVTLRCSSQSGHNTVSWYQQALGQGPQFIFQYYREEENGRGNFPPRFSGLQFPNYSSELNVNALELDDSALYLCASSLARNMNTEAFFGQGTRLTVV.

The rearrangement joins TRBV10-3 to TRBJ2-2, with a tentative D call TRBD2 (5 bases). Germline CDR1 ENHRY, CDR2 SYGVKD. The CDR3 contains 15 residues. V was cut by 5 bases and J by 4 bases, with 14 bases left in between. CDR3 DNA: TGTGCCATCAGTCGGGATTTAACCAGCACCGGGGAGCTGTTTTTT. Translated, it gives CAISRDLTSTGELFF.

The genes are TRBV6-2 or TRBV6-3 and TRBJ2-7; unclear D gene. Trimming stripped 0 bases from V and 5 bases from J, with 14 bases between. This CDR3 contains 15 residues. Germline V gene lookup returns CDR1 MNHEY and CDR2 SVGEGT. The CDR3 reads CASSYSYGSTHEQYF. The CDR3 DNA reads as TGTGCCAGCAGTTACTCGTATGGTAGCACCCACGAGCAGTACTTC.

This sequence joins TRBV18 and TRBJ1-2; 8 nucleotides match TRBD1. The V gene end was trimmed by 5 bases and the J gene end by 5 bases; junction bases not matched to a gene: 16. Germline V gene sequence: CDR1 KGHSH, CDR2 LQKENI. The CDR3 sequence is 17 residues long. This chain's CDR3 is CASSEFQGASKEYGYTF. The CDR3 DNA reads TGTGCCAGCTCAGAATTCCAGGGGGCGAGCAAGGAATATGGCTACACCTTC.

J is TRBJ2-3 and V is TRBV29-1, with D perhaps matching TRBD1 (6 bases). The V end was cut by 6 bases, the J end by 0 bases, with 22 bases between. CDR1 is SQVTM, CDR2 ANQGSEA, per germline. The CDR3 has 17 amino acids. CDR3 DNA sequence: TGCAGCGTCTTATCCCCAATGGACAGTTCTAGCACAGATACGCAGTATTTT. Translated, it gives CSVLSPMDSSSTDTQYF.

The rearrangement uses TRBV19 and TRBJ2-1, with 8 bases identical to TRBD2. The CDR3 consists of 15 residues. CDR1 is LNHDA, CDR2 SQIVND, per germline (reference sequence). J gave up 2 bases and V 4 bases, and 4 bases lay outside the gene matches. In DNA, the CDR3 is TGTGCCAGTAGTAGGGGTAGCGGGGCCTACAATGAGCAGTTCTTC. It is translated as CASSRGSGAYNEQFF.

The rearrangement links TRBV5-6 to TRBJ1-2; TRBD1 matches 9 bases. The CDR3 consists of 15 residues. V lost 4 bases, J lost 3 bases, and 7 bases stayed unmatched. Germline V gene data show CDR1 as SGHDT and CDR2 as YYEEEE. In DNA form, the CDR3 reads TGTGCCAGCAGCGACCCGGGACAGGGCGACTATGGCTACACCTTC. This gives the protein CASSDPGQGDYGYTF.

V usage is TRBV27 and J usage is TRBJ2-3; 7 bases are shared with TRBD1. The germline V gene has CDR1 MNHEY and CDR2 SMNVEV (reference sequence). This CDR3 region has 15 residues. The V gene end was trimmed by 5 bases and the J gene end by 1 base; junction bases not matched to a gene: 6. The CDR3 DNA is TGTGCCAGCAGTCGTCGCGGACAGGGCACAGATACGCAGTATTTT. Translating it yields CASSRRGQGTDTQYF.

This sequence joins TRBV9 and TRBJ1-1; 8 bases are shared with TRBD1. CDR1 is SGDLS, CDR2 YYNGEE, per germline. The CDR3 covers 15 residues. Losses at the gene ends were 1 base for V and 6 bases for J; bases not matched to a gene: 8. CDR3 in DNA: TGTGCCAGCAGCGTATTACCGGGACAGGACCCTGAAGCTTTCTTT. Protein: CASSVLPGQDPEAFF.

The rearrangement uses TRBV3-1 (or the pseudogene TRBV3-2) and TRBJ2-1; 11 bases are shared with TRBD2. CDR3 size: 15 residues. V was clipped by 5 bases and J by 6 bases; unmatched bases: 6. CDR1 and CDR2 (germline): LGHDT, YNNKEL (reference sequence). CDR3 amino acids: CASSTRTSGGNEQFF. CDR3 DNA sequence: TGTGCCAGCAGCACCCGAACTAGCGGGGGCAATGAGCAGTTCTTC.

The V gene is TRBV4-3, the J gene TRBJ1-3, with TRBD1 matching over 8 bases. The junction had 9 bases not matched to a gene; V was cut back by 2 bases and J by 0 bases. Germline-derived CDR1 and CDR2 are LGHNA and YSLEER. This CDR3 has 18 residues. CDR3 sequence (DNA): TGCGCCAGCAGCCAATCCTTGACAGGGGCTAACTCTGGAAACACCATATATTTT. Protein: CASSQSLTGANSGNTIYF.

This clone came up once. V gene TRBV7-3 combines with J gene TRBJ2-1; D is perhaps TRBD1 (6 bases). The CDR3 extends over 13 amino acids. Germline CDR1 and CDR2: SGHTA and FQGTGA. V was pared by 5 bases and J by 4 bases, with 9 bases between. DNA of the CDR3: TGTGCCAGCAGCGCGGACAGATACAATGAGCAGTTCTTC. It specifies CASSADRYNEQFF. Filled out from reference TRBV7-3 and TRBJ2-1, the complete variable domain reads GAGVSQTPSNKVTEKGKYVELRCDPISGHTALYWYRQSLGQGPEFLIYFQGTGAADDSGLPNDRFFAVRPEGSVSTLKIQRTERGDSAVYLCASSADRYNEQFFGPGTRLTVL.

This chain links TRBV12-3 or TRBV12-4 with TRBJ2-2; perhaps TRBD1 as D (5 bases). There are 11 residues in the CDR3. The ends were cut back, 4 bases at V and 12 bases at J, with 9 bases in the middle. DNA of the CDR3: TGTGCCAGCAGTTCCCTGGGGCAGCTGTTTTTT. Translating gives CASSSLGQLFF.

The J gene is TRBJ1-1, the V gene TRBV6-2 or TRBV6-3; unclear D gene. There are 13 residues in the CDR3. Trimming removed 6 bases from V and 3 bases from J, with 11 bases in between. CDR1 MNHEY and CDR2 SVGEGT come from the germline V gene. CDR3 nucleotide sequence: TGTGCCAGCAGCACCCAGGTTTACACTGAAGCTTTCTTT. As protein: CASSTQVYTEAFF.

The genes are TRBV7-9 and TRBJ1-1; possible D gene TRBD1, 6 bases. Deletions cut 2 bases from V and 5 bases from J, with 12 bases between. This CDR3 is built from 14 residues. CDR1 is SEHNR, CDR2 FQNEAQ, per germline (reference sequence). Written as DNA, the CDR3 is TGTGCCAGCAGCTTAAAGGGGGAGAGAACTGAAGCTTTCTTT. It translates to CASSLKGERTEAFF. Drawing the rest from reference TRBV7-9 and TRBJ1-1, the complete variable domain is DTGVSQNPRHKITKRGQNVTFRCDPISEHNRLYWYRQTLGQGPEFLTYFQNEAQLEKSRLLSDRFSAERPKGSFSTLEIQRTEQGDSAMYLCASSLKGERTEAFFGQGTRLTVV.

The rearrangement uses TRBV20-1 and TRBJ1-2; 11 bases map to TRBD1. The CDR3 totals 11 residues. CDR1 and CDR2 (germline): DFQATT, SNEGSKA (reference sequence). With 7 bases clipped from V and 8 bases from J, the junction kept 3 bases outside the gene matches. The DNA of the CDR3 is TGCAGTGGGACAGGGGGCGACGGCTACACCTTC. This encodes CSGTGGDGYTF.